A single sample is the source of the 32 T cell receptor beta chains below, sequenced in a study of blood T cell repertoires in COVID-19. The protocol was immunoSEQ multiplex PCR, while the TCRdb copy is restricted to in-frame clones and leaves out a portion. In the table there are 150,000 to 200,000 clones, roughly four fifths of which are singletons. The sample was peripheral blood. The receptor set was obtained from a woman under 40 with acute or convalescent COVID-19.

This chain joins TRBV28 and TRBJ1-2, with 12 positions matching TRBD1. This CDR3 comprises 17 residues. With 6 bases clipped from V and 7 bases from J, the junction kept 15 bases outside the gene matches. Germline V gene sequence: CDR1 MDHEN, CDR2 SYDVKM. The CDR3 reads CASRSQGPGQGAGGYTF. The CDR3 DNA reads as TGTGCCAGCAGGTCCCAGGGACCGGGACAGGGGGCGGGTGGCTACACCTTC.

The gene calls are TRBV27 and TRBJ1-6; weak D call: TRBD1 (6 bases). The CDR3 spans 15 residues. CDR1 MNHEY and CDR2 SMNVEV come from the germline V gene (reference sequence). The V and J ends lost 2 bases and 9 bases respectively, with 14 bases between them. CDR3 loop: CASSLMGARGSPLHF. CDR3 DNA: TGTGCCAGCAGTTTAATGGGGGCGCGAGGTTCACCCCTCCACTTT.

This clone has just one count. V is TRBV13 and J is TRBJ2-7; 7 nucleotides line up with TRBD1. Germline CDR1 and CDR2: PRHDT and FYEKMQ (reference sequence). Trimming at V came to 5 bases and at J to 2 bases, leaving 9 bases not matched to a gene. This CDR3 spans 15 amino acids. CDR3 nucleotide sequence: TGTGCCAGCAGCCGAGACAGGGTTAGGCCCTACGAGCAGTACTTC. As protein: CASSRDRVRPYEQYF.

V is TRBV20-1 and J is TRBJ2-7; a possible D gene is TRBD1 (6 bases). The V gene lost 6 bases and the J gene lost 6 bases, with 12 bases spanning the gap. The germline CDR1 and CDR2 sequences are DFQATT and SNEGSKA (reference sequence). CDR3 length: 11 residues. CDR3 sequence: CSAKTGSEQYF. The CDR3 nucleotides are TGCAGTGCCAAGACAGGATCCGAGCAGTACTTC.

The V and J genes are TRBV6-1 and TRBJ1-1; D gene ambiguous. Germline V gene sequence: CDR1 MNHNS, CDR2 SASEGT. Trimming left V 3 bases short and J 12 bases short, with 11 bases between. The CDR3 length is 11 residues. CDR3 DNA: TGTGCCAGCAGTGAGCGCGATGTCCCTTTCTTT. This sequence encodes CASSERDVPFF.

This chain uses TRBV27 with TRBJ2-5; TRBD2 aligns across 7 bases. The CDR3 runs 13 residues. V was pared by 6 bases and J by 5 bases, with 6 bases of the junction left unmatched. CDR1 and CDR2 (germline): MNHEY, SMNVEV (reference sequence). The CDR3 nucleotides are TGTGCCAGCAGCCCACTCGGGGGGGAGACCCAGTACTTC. Protein: CASSPLGGETQYF.

The chain combines TRBV7-9 with TRBJ1-6; 8 bases fit TRBD1. In germline, CDR1 is SEHNR, CDR2 FQNEAQ (reference sequence). Trimming at V came to 3 bases and at J to 10 bases, leaving 5 bases not matched to a gene. CDR3 length: 14 residues. This CDR3 reads CASSFGTGGSPLHF. In nucleotides, the CDR3 is TGTGCCAGCAGCTTCGGGACAGGAGGCTCACCCCTCCACTTT.

The chain has TRBV2 and TRBJ2-7; TRBD2 is a possible D gene (6 bases). Between the trimmed V and J ends, which lost 2 bases and 4 bases, there was a span of 18 bases. Germline CDR1 and CDR2: SNHLY and FYNNEI. The CDR3 has 16 amino acids. The CDR3 DNA reads TGTGCCAGCAGTGAATCACCTAGCGCTTTTTGGTACGAGCAGTACTTC. It is translated as CASSESPSAFWYEQYF.

This sequence joins TRBV28 and TRBJ1-2; D is undetermined. Trimming took 2 bases from V and 0 from J, leaving 10 bases between them. Germline assignment: CDR1 MDHEN and CDR2 SYDVKM. CDR3 length: 15 amino acids. CDR3 sequence reads: CASSLEAGANYGYTF. CDR3 in DNA: TGTGCCAGCAGTTTAGAAGCCGGAGCTAACTATGGCTACACCTTC.

This rearrangement joins TRBV7-2 to TRBJ2-2; TRBD2 agrees at 14 bases. The J segment lost 5 bases and the V segment lost 0 bases, leaving 5 bases of the junction unmatched. Germline CDR1 is SGHTA and CDR2 is FQGNSA. This CDR3 is built from 18 residues. The CDR3 sequence is CASSLARLAGGRTGELFF. The CDR3 DNA is TGTGCCAGCAGCTTAGCCCGACTAGCGGGAGGGCGGACCGGGGAGCTGTTTTTT.

The chain has TRBV29-1 and TRBJ1-1; D is possibly TRBD1 (6 bases). V was pared by 6 bases and J by 2 bases, with 13 bases between. Germline V CDR1 and CDR2: SQVTM, ANQGSEA. The CDR3 has 13 residues. The CDR3 reads CSVPDSYNTEAFF. In DNA form, the CDR3 reads TGCAGCGTCCCGGACAGCTATAACACTGAAGCTTTCTTT.

A word on this clone: One junction end disagrees with the germline gene, perhaps due to a read error. The chain joins TRBV19 to TRBJ2-7, with D tentatively TRBD1 (6 bases). The germline CDR1 and CDR2 sequences are LNHDA and SQIVND (reference sequence). The length of the CDR3 is 11 residues. Written as DNA, the CDR3 is TGTGCCAGTAGTACCCCCGGGACATTTCGGTTC. Translation gives CASSTPGTFRF.

CDR3 amino acids: CAVRGSGNTIYF. The CDR3 DNA sequence: TGTGCCGTCCGGGGCTCTGGAAACACCATATATTTT. This chain uses TRBV19 with TRBJ1-3; D gene uncertain. Looked up from germline, CDR1 is LNHDA and CDR2 is SQIVND (reference sequence). CDR3 length: 12 residues. V was pared by 11 bases and J by 0 bases, with 8 bases between.

J is TRBJ2-2 and V is TRBV6-2 or TRBV6-3; perhaps TRBD2 as D (6 bases). Trimming removed 6 bases at V and 4 bases at J, with 15 bases between. Germline V gives CDR1 MNHEY, CDR2 SVGEGT. The CDR3 sequence is 15 residues long. The DNA for the CDR3 is TGTGCCAGCAGCTATGGGGGGAGGACCACCGGGGAGCTGTTTTTT. It translates to CASSYGGRTTGELFF.

The V gene is TRBV5-1, the J gene TRBJ2-1, with 14 bases that match TRBD2. This CDR3 contains 19 residues. V was clipped by 1 base and J by 15 bases; unmatched bases: 21. The germline V gene encodes CDR1 SGHRS and CDR2 YFSETQ. CDR3: CASSLNPATTSGGATNPFF. The CDR3, as DNA: TGCGCCAGCAGCTTGAATCCCGCTACGACTAGCGGGGGGGCCACAAACCCGTTCTTC.

This chain connects TRBV11-2 to TRBJ1-2; D uncertain. The CDR3 length is 16 residues. Germline V gives CDR1 SGHAT, CDR2 FQNNGV. The germline V and J ends were trimmed by 5 bases and 4 bases, with 20 bases remaining between them. The CDR3 loop is CASSRGWAGATYGYTF. CDR3 coding DNA: TGTGCCAGCAGCCGGGGATGGGCGGGAGCCACCTATGGCTACACCTTC.

This sequence joins TRBV4-3 and TRBJ2-1; TRBD2 matches 8 bases. The CDR3 spans 17 residues. Trimming removed 0 bases from V and 2 bases from J; junction bases left unmatched: 6. Germline V gene data show CDR1 as LGHNA and CDR2 as YSLEER. Written as DNA, the CDR3 is TGCGCCAGCAGCCAAGAGGGGAGCGGGGGACCCTACAATGAGCAGTTCTTC. The encoded protein is CASSQEGSGGPYNEQFF.

The chain couples TRBV28 to TRBJ1-3; D perhaps matches TRBD1 (6 bases). V dropped 2 bases and J dropped 3 bases, with 8 bases sitting between them. CDR3 length equals 14 residues. Germline CDR1 is MDHEN and CDR2 is SYDVKM. DNA of the CDR3: TGTGCCAGCAGTTTAAGACAGGTTGGAAACACCATATATTTT. Protein: CASSLRQVGNTIYF.

This clone was detected a few times. J is TRBJ1-1 and V is TRBV7-8; the match to TRBD1 covers 7 bases. The CDR3 runs 16 residues. The germline CDR1 and CDR2 sequences are SGHVS and FQNEAQ. The ends lost 0 bases at V and 6 bases at J; junction bases unmatched: 10. CDR3 sequence reads: CASSLAVTGVGAEAFF. Here the CDR3 DNA reads TGTGCCAGCAGCTTAGCGGTAACAGGGGTTGGGGCTGAAGCTTTCTTT.

This clone was found many times. This chain connects TRBV4-3 to TRBJ2-7; weak D call: TRBD1 (6 bases). The CDR3 totals 16 residues. The germline gives CDR1 LGHNA, CDR2 YSLEER. Trimming removed 7 bases from V and 6 bases from J, with 25 bases in between. This chain's CDR3 is CASTSTGISAPCEQYF. CDR3 sequence (DNA): TGCGCCAGCACATCCACAGGGATCTCTGCCCCTTGCGAGCAGTACTTC.

V and J are TRBV13 and TRBJ1-2; 7 positions match TRBD1. The germline V gene has CDR1 PRHDT and CDR2 FYEKMQ (reference sequence). CDR3 length: 14 amino acids. The J segment lost 0 bases and the V segment lost 8 bases, leaving 6 bases of the junction unmatched. CDR3 sequence: CASSHRGSNYGYTF. CDR3 coding DNA: TGTGCCAGCTCCCACAGGGGATCTAACTATGGCTACACCTTC.

V gene TRBV2 combines with J gene TRBJ1-4; 7 positions match TRBD1. Trimming took 5 bases from V and 10 from J; bases not matched to a gene: 10. This CDR3 region has 14 residues. Germline CDR1 is SNHLY and CDR2 is FYNNEI. CDR3 coding DNA: TGTGCCAGCAGTAAGACAGGGTTGGGGGGAAAACTGTTTTTT. It yields the protein CASSKTGLGGKLFF.

The chain has TRBV25-1 and TRBJ1-2; D not certain. V gave up 2 bases and J gave up 2 bases, with 6 bases separating them. The CDR3 is 13 residues long. Per the germline V gene, CDR1 is MGHDK and CDR2 is SYGVNS. CDR3 protein: CASSEPGNYGYTF. The CDR3 DNA follows: TGTGCCAGCAGTGAACCGGGGAACTATGGCTACACCTTC.

This clone came up once. This sequence joins TRBV6-5 and TRBJ2-3; 7 positions agree with TRBD2. After removal of 6 bases from V and 8 bases from J, the junction contained 11 bases not matched to a gene. Germline V gives CDR1 MNHEY, CDR2 SVGAGI. This CDR3 is 14 amino acids long. The CDR3 protein is CASRGGEGIATQYF. The CDR3 coding sequence is TGTGCCAGCAGAGGAGGGGAGGGTATCGCTACGCAGTATTTT.

The chain carries TRBV7-3 and TRBJ2-2, with 7 bases aligning to TRBD1. CDR1 SGHTA and CDR2 FQGTGA come from the germline V gene. V trimming: 1 base; J trimming: 0 bases; junction bases outside the gene matches: 8. This CDR3 has 18 residues. The CDR3 DNA reads as TGTGCCAGCAGCTTAAAGTCAATGACAGGGACGAACACCGGGGAGCTGTTTTTT. Translating gives CASSLKSMTGTNTGELFF.

The chain employs TRBV7-2 and TRBJ1-4, with TRBD1 identical over 9 bases. Germline V gene data show CDR1 as SGHTA and CDR2 as FQGNSA. This CDR3 comprises 14 residues. Losses at the gene ends were 4 bases for V and 3 bases for J; bases not matched to a gene: 0. This CDR3 is CASSWDRANEKLFF. CDR3 DNA: TGTGCCAGCAGCTGGGACAGGGCTAATGAAAAACTGTTTTTT.

This chain uses TRBV5-1 with TRBJ2-2; possible D gene TRBD1, 5 bases. Trimming removed 0 bases from V and 1 base from J, with 7 bases in between. Germline CDR1 is SGHRS and CDR2 is YFSETQ. This CDR3 comprises 15 residues. The CDR3 DNA reads TGCGCCAGCAGCTTGGGCGGACAGAACACCGGGGAGCTGTTTTTT. Amino acids: CASSLGGQNTGELFF.

The rearrangement joins TRBV4-1 to TRBJ1-6; D gene unclear. CDR1 is MGHRA and CDR2 is YSYEKL in the germline V gene. The CDR3 consists of 14 residues. The germline V and J ends were trimmed by 2 bases and 8 bases, with 10 bases remaining between them. The CDR3 coding sequence is TGCGCCAGCAGCCAACCGTCGTCGGATTCACCCCTCCACTTT. Its translation: CASSQPSSDSPLHF.

This clone occurred a few times. The chain carries TRBV29-1 and TRBJ2-2; D is undetermined. Trimming removed 4 bases at V and 5 bases at J, with 5 bases between. The CDR3 consists of 11 residues. Per germline, CDR1 SQVTM and CDR2 ANQGSEA. CDR3 protein: CSVVETGELFF. The DNA of the CDR3 is TGCAGCGTTGTCGAGACCGGGGAGCTGTTTTTT.

CDR3 in amino acids: CASSPRQGGVYEQYF. The DNA for the CDR3 is TGTGCCAGCAGCCCACGACAGGGGGGGGTCTACGAGCAGTACTTC. V and J are TRBV5-6 and TRBJ2-7, with 9 bases aligning to TRBD1. V trimming: 4 bases; J trimming: 3 bases; junction bases outside the gene matches: 8. Per germline, CDR1 SGHDT and CDR2 YYEEEE. This CDR3 is 15 amino acids long.

The chain employs TRBV28 and TRBJ2-7; weak D call: TRBD2 (7 bases). The length of the CDR3 is 14 residues. V dropped 5 bases and J dropped 2 bases, with 13 bases sitting between them. The V gene's germline CDR1 is MDHEN and CDR2 SYDVKM. The CDR3 DNA follows: TGTGCCAGCAGTCCGCAGGGGACTACCTACGAGCAGTACTTC. It specifies CASSPQGTTYEQYF.

The J gene is TRBJ1-1, the V gene TRBV6-2 or TRBV6-3, with D possibly TRBD1 on 6 matching bases. The V end was cut by 1 base, the J end by 3 bases, with 18 bases between. Germline V lookup: CDR1 MNHEY, CDR2 SVGEGT. The CDR3 sequence is 17 residues long. This CDR3 reads CASSYYGAGAKDTEAFF. The CDR3 nucleotides are TGTGCCAGCAGTTACTACGGGGCAGGGGCTAAGGACACTGAAGCTTTCTTT.